The rows below give T cell receptor beta chains drawn from one sample of a study of vaccination and CD4 T cells after COVID-19. TCRdb re-called the PCR reads with MiXCR, one entry per CDR3 protein. Among 13,000 or so distinct CDR3 sequences, around three fifths were seen once, and the ten largest hold roughly 12%. No cognate antigen is known for these TCRs. The material sequenced was CD4+ T cells from blood, cultured in vitro. The receptors were gathered from a human donor who had recovered from COVID-19. Both conserved end residues are part of each CDR3. The D gene is left open where the match is weak. Clone size is stated in some rows and not others, as once, few, many or a class when expanded.

clone_size	d_call	j_call	v_call	cdr3_nt	cdr3_aa
few	TRBD2	TRBJ2-5	TRBV7-2	TGTGCCAGCAGCCCCCGGACTAGCGGAGAGACCCAGTACTTC	CASSPRTSGETQYF
NA	TRBD2	TRBJ2-5	TRBV10-3	TGTGCCATCAGTGATTCGACTAGCGGAGTCGGGGAGACCCAGTACTTC	CAISDSTSGVGETQYF
NA	TRBD2	TRBJ2-3	TRBV20-1	TGCAGTGCTAGAGTCGGACTAGCGGGAGGGCTCACCACAGATACGCAGTATTTT	CSARVGLAGGLTTDTQYF
few	TRBD2	TRBJ2-7	TRBV19	TGTGCCAGTAGTCTCACTAGCGCCTACGAGCAGTACTTC	CASSLTSAYEQYF
NA	TRBD1	TRBJ2-3	TRBV12-3/TRBV12-4	TGTGCCAGCAGGCCTAGCGACAGGGGAGATACGCAGTATTTT	CASRPSDRGDTQYF
NA	NA	TRBJ2-5	TRBV5-1	TGCGCCAGCAGCTTGACCTCGAGCCATTTGGTGGAGACCCAGTACTTC	CASSLTSSHLVETQYF
NA	NA	TRBJ2-7	TRBV2	TGTGCCAGCAGTTCCCTCCGGAACGTAGGGGACGAGCAGTACTTC	CASSSLRNVGDEQYF
NA	NA	TRBJ2-4	TRBV6-5	TGTGCCAGCAGTTACGACAGGGCCAAAAACATTCAGTACTTC	CASSYDRAKNIQYF
NA	TRBD1	TRBJ1-2	TRBV7-9	TGTGCCAGCAGTCGGACAGGCGACTATGGCTACACCTTC	CASSRTGDYGYTF
few	NA	TRBJ1-6	TRBV20-1	TGCAGTGCAGCGGGCCGCAGGTTTTATAATTCACCCCTCCACTTT	CSAAGRRFYNSPLHF
few	NA	TRBJ2-3	TRBV6-2/TRBV6-3	TGTGCCACAGGGGATGTTGGAGATACGCAGTATTTT	CATGDVGDTQYF
few	NA	TRBJ1-1	TRBV7-9	TGTGCCAGCAGCCCACGAAGGACATCGAACACTGAAGCTTTCTTT	CASSPRRTSNTEAFF
NA	NA	TRBJ1-5	TRBV18	TGTGCCAGCTCACCACAGCAGGGCCGCCAGCCCCAGCATTTT	CASSPQQGRQPQHF
NA	TRBD2	TRBJ2-3	TRBV6-1	TGTGCCACAGGAGGAATAGGAGGCGGGAGGGGAGATACGCAGTATTTT	CATGGIGGGRGDTQYF
few	NA	TRBJ1-1	TRBV6-5	TGTGCCAGCAGTTACACCCGACAAGCCACTGAAGCTTTCTTT	CASSYTRQATEAFF
few	NA	TRBJ2-7	TRBV20-1	TGCAGTGCGGTGCGCGGTTCGTTCGAGCAGTACTTC	CSAVRGSFEQYF
NA	NA	TRBJ1-1	TRBV5-6	TGTGCCAGCGGCTGGAGCGGGAGTGGGACTGAAGCTTTCTTT	CASGWSGSGTEAFF
NA	NA	TRBJ2-7	TRBV24-1	TGTGCCACCAGTGACCCCGGAGGGGTTTGGCAGTACTTC	CATSDPGGVWQYF
NA	TRBD1	TRBJ1-2	TRBV10-3	TGTGCCATCGGAACCCCTGGGGCAGGGAAAGGACAGGGGTATGGCTACACCTTC	CAIGTPGAGKGQGYGYTF
NA	NA	TRBJ2-7	TRBV28	TGTGCCAGCAGTTCACGGACAAGAGCACGTATCGAGCAGTACTTC	CASSSRTRARIEQYF
NA	TRBD2	TRBJ2-3	TRBV19	TGTGCCAGTAGTAGGACTAGCCCGGGAGAAGATACGCAGTATTTT	CASSRTSPGEDTQYF
NA	NA	TRBJ2-3	TRBV2	TGTGCCAGCAGTATACTCACAGATACGCAGTATTTT	CASSILTDTQYF
NA	NA	TRBJ2-7	TRBV20-1	TGCAGTGCTCATTCAAGACGGGGCGAGCAGTACTTC	CSAHSRRGEQYF
once	NA	TRBJ1-6	TRBV7-9	TGTGCCAGCAGCTTAGGAGGTCCCCTAAACACATCACCCCTCCACTTT	CASSLGGPLNTSPLHF
few	NA	TRBJ1-2	TRBV6-1	TGTGCCAGCGATTCGGCGACAGGCCAGTACGGCTACACCTTC	CASDSATGQYGYTF
NA	NA	TRBJ1-3	TRBV19	TGTGCCAGTAGTATATCAGGGCGCAACACCATATATTTT	CASSISGRNTIYF
few	NA	TRBJ2-1	TRBV6-1	TGTGCCAGCACCCGACAGGCTAGCGCGAGCTCCTACAATGAGCAGTTCTTC	CASTRQASASSYNEQFF
NA	TRBD1	TRBJ1-1	TRBV2	TGTGCCAGCAGTCGACAGGGGCAGAACACTGAAGCTTTCTTT	CASSRQGQNTEAFF
few	TRBD1	TRBJ1-6	TRBV28	TGTGCCAGCAGGTCAGGACAGGGCTATTCACCCCTCCACTTT	CASRSGQGYSPLHF
NA	NA	TRBJ1-2	TRBV12-3/TRBV12-4	TGTGCCAGCAGTTCCTACTATGGCTACACCTTC	CASSSYYGYTF
few	TRBD2	TRBJ2-5	TRBV4-1	TGCGCCAGCAGCCAAACTAGCGGGAGGGAAGAGACCCAGTACTTC	CASSQTSGREETQYF
NA	TRBD2	TRBJ2-3	TRBV7-8	TGTGCCAGCAGCCTACTAGCGGGAGGGGGCACAGATACGCAGTATTTT	CASSLLAGGGTDTQYF
few	TRBD1	TRBJ1-1	TRBV11-2	TGTGCCAGCAGCTTAGGGGACAGATTTCACACTGAAGCTTTCTTT	CASSLGDRFHTEAFF
NA	NA	TRBJ1-1	TRBV28	TGTGCCACCATGAATCCGCAATCCAGGGGAGCTTTCTTT	CATMNPQSRGAFF
NA	NA	TRBJ2-2	TRBV9	TGTGCCAGCAGCGTAGATCTAACCGGGGAGCTGTTTTTT	CASSVDLTGELFF
NA	NA	TRBJ2-1	TRBV19	TGTGCCAGTAGTATGAGAGCACTTCGCTCCTACAATGAGCAGTTCTTC	CASSMRALRSYNEQFF
NA	TRBD2	TRBJ2-5	TRBV19	TGTGCCAGTACCCCACACGTGGGGGGGGAGACCCAGTACTTC	CASTPHVGGETQYF
once	NA	TRBJ1-5	TRBV20-1	TGCAGTGCTACAGACAGTGGCCAGCCCCAGCATTTT	CSATDSGQPQHF
once	TRBD1	TRBJ1-1	TRBV9	TGTGCCAGCAGCGCAGAAGGGACAGCCAACACTGAAGCTTTCTTT	CASSAEGTANTEAFF
NA	NA	TRBJ1-5	TRBV6-2/TRBV6-3	TGTGCCAGCAGTCCGGGGGGCAGGCAGCCCCAGCATTTT	CASSPGGRQPQHF
once	TRBD2	TRBJ2-7	TRBV20-1	TGCAGTGCCCGTCTAGCGGGCTCCTACGAGCAGTACTTC	CSARLAGSYEQYF
NA	TRBD2	TRBJ2-7	TRBV20-1	TGCAGTGCTAGAGACTTTACTAGCGGCTACGAGCAGTACTTC	CSARDFTSGYEQYF
NA	NA	TRBJ2-5	TRBV3-1	TGTGCCAGCAGGGCCGGACATACTAACCAAGAGACCCAGTACTTC	CASRAGHTNQETQYF
NA	NA	TRBJ2-2	TRBV7-9	TGTGCCAGCAGTCATGGTAGGAACCAGAACACCGGGGAGCTGTTTTTT	CASSHGRNQNTGELFF